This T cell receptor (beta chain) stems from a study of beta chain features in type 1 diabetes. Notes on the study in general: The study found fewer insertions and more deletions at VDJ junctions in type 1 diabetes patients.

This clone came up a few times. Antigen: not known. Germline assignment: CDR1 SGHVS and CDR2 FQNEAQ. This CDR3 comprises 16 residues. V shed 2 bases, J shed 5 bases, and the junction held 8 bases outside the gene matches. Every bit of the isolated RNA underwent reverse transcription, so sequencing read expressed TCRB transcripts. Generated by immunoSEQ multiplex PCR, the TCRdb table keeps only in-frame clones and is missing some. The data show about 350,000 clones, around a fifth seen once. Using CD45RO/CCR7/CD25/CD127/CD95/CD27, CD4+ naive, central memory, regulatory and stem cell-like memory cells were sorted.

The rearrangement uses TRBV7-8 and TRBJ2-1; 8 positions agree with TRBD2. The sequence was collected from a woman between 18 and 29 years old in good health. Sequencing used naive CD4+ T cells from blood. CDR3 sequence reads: CASSLISREVHNEQFF. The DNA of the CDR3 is TGTGCCAGCAGCTTAATATCGCGGGAGGTCCACAATGAGCAGTTCTTC.